This paragraph covers one TCR beta chain sequence. Its antigen is unknown. No clone much larger than this one lies a single base away; base qualities are absent. The library was generated by the immunoSEQ multiplex PCR assay. For the multiplex PCR, a mixture combining 60 forward primers for TCR Vbeta segments and 13 reverse primers for TCR Jbeta segments was used. Amplification of the CDR3 region of rearranged TCR beta genes was performed with a multiplex PCR assay on genomic DNA. On the Illumina HiSeq System, the amplified TCR beta libraries were sequenced as 87-base-pair reads. In the authors' own workflow: In a later analysis, 80 million or so unique TCR beta chains were counted across the approximately 640 repertoires, and roughly 10 million of these chains were shared by at least two donors. Raw reads were error-corrected and collapsed into unique sequences by a nearest-neighbor algorithm in which closely related sequences were merged to remove PCR and sequencing errors. To assign V, D and J gene segments, CDR3 sequences were aligned to IMGT reference sequences. For a sequence to be retained, a match of at least six nucleotides to both a V gene segment and a J gene segment was required. A rearrangement was called productive if the CDR3 had no stop codons and remained in frame with V and J, and every other rearrangement was called non-productive. CDR3 was defined according to IMGT convention as the region running from the second conserved V-encoded cysteine to the conserved J-encoded phenylalanine. The earlier analysis of fewer than 750 of the donors excluded sequences that lacked an unambiguous match to a single V gene segment. In an earlier analysis of more than 500 of the donors, a V segment was called functional when productive rearrangements were above 56.7%, and segregating when the standard deviation between donors exceeded 5%. To diagnose cytomegalovirus status from the catalog of TCR beta chain sequences, a statistical classification framework was built. In a later analysis, V and J genes were assigned by comparing TCR nucleotide sequences against IMGT/GENE-DB human TR gene sequences. In a later analysis, CDR3 sequences and most-parsimonious VDJ recombination scenarios were assigned using the TCRdist pipeline. In a later analysis, every TCR beta chain was defined by the combination of its CDR3 amino acid sequence and its V-gene family, and reads without a unique V-gene family were dropped. To address suspected cross-contamination and a sequencing artifact, a later analysis removed some 620 highly shared, low-generation-probability nucleotide sequences. A later analysis calculated a clonal expansion index for each public chain from normalized within-repertoire ranks of inferred template counts. In a later analysis, generation probabilities were computed with a VDJ recombination model fitted to out-of-frame rearrangements, and the resulting probabilities were checked against IGoR. In a later analysis, TCR-TCR, TCR-HLA and TCR-CMV co-occurrence was scored with hypergeometric tests, and a repertoire-size bias correction was applied to TCR pairs. False discovery rates were estimated in a later analysis by permuting HLA or CMV assignments 20 times. In a later analysis, co-occurring TCRs were grouped with DBSCAN, and TCRdist sequence similarity was added when clustering was performed within HLA-allele-positive subsets. Repertoires with fewer than 30,000 or more than 120,000 public chains, plus five repertoires with anomalous nucleotide sharing, were excluded from co-occurrence clustering. TCRdb took this table from immuneACCESS and kept in-frame rearrangements with V and J called. Such tables lack part of the clones; where checked against another copy, unresolved V genes explain under half of the gap, and the rest is unexplained. V and J calls and clone size come straight from that table; D and trimming were deduced from the DNA. For this sample there are around 150,000 clones; 79% appear just once. The biggest ten clones account for roughly 6.7% of the sample.

This entry is derived from a study of cytomegalovirus exposure and HLA in healthy donors (dated by TCRdb to 2016 to 2017). About the study as a whole: In an earlier analysis of around 540 of the donors, 276 Gb of sequence data and just under 120 million unique TCR beta sequences from about 179 million T cells were reported. To study patterns of TCR occurrence, a later analysis re-analyzed previously published TCR beta repertoires from 500 to 850 donors and added high-resolution HLA genotyping. An early release covering roughly 640 HLA-typed donors comprised approximately 300 gigabases of sequencing data and roughly 86 million unique TCR sequences. Class I and class II HLA loci were covered by the typing at four-digit resolution. In addition to the first cohort of roughly 700 subjects, a separate validation cohort of 120 different subjects was used. Alongside the repertoire data, information on donor age, sex, ethnicity and CMV serostatus was compiled. All discovery cohort repertoires had been generated using a single sequencing platform. Typing coverage differed by locus: A, B, C, DRB1 and DQB1 were typed in roughly 620-640 donors, DQA1 in roughly 500, DPA1 in approximately 600, and DPB1 in roughly 470. In the later analysis, no new phenotypic data were used to find candidate immune exposures; instead, reliance was placed on TCR beta sequences and their occurrence across donors. Several DR-DQ haplotypes were treated as single units for association and clustering because of strong linkage in the cohort. The study combined high-throughput TCR immunosequencing, statistical association of individual TCRs with disease status, and machine learning to predict cytomegalovirus infection status. The study was designed to test whether signatures of past pathogen exposure could be identified by cataloging public T cell receptors. An earlier analysis of 587 of the donors used high-throughput TCR beta sequencing to judge whether each TCR beta V gene segment behaved as functional or pseudogenic. Using immunosequencing, the study profiled T cell repertoires from 500 to 800 subjects and related those repertoires to cytomegalovirus serostatus. Among about 370 genotyped donors of the cohort, an average of roughly 230,000 unique TCR beta nucleotide sequences was sequenced per donor, of which about 18% were non-productive. A later genetic analysis used genome-wide SNP genotypes for about 65% of the roughly 670 donors, treating that subset as a discovery cohort. Of the roughly 400 genotyped donors, over 65% fell in the genetic ancestry cluster associated with self-reported Caucasian donors. Points the paper makes about the study in general: A further reported finding was that TCR beta sequences accurately predicted the HLA-A and HLA-B alleles for most subjects in the first cohort. The only immune exposure information available for the cohort was CMV serostatus. Roughly uniform sequencing depth across donors was assumed in presence/absence analyses, although this assumption may not hold. In a later analysis, HLA-associated TCR beta chains showed more clonal expansion and lower generation probabilities than non-associated chains that were equally common. Some IMGT-functional V segments, including TRBV6-2 and TRBV6-3, could not be distinguished by the 87-base-pair reads and were therefore excluded. Only TCR beta chains were sequenced in this cohort, and the absence of alpha or paired-chain data limited detectable features. Several of the top co-occurrence clusters appeared to be linked to parvovirus B19, influenza, CMV and Epstein-Barr virus, according to a later analysis. Most TCR sequences were observed very rarely across donors, whereas some public TCRs were present in many individuals. The earlier analysis of some 560 of the donors excluded some 16 rarely observed V segments, including chromosome 9 orphons, because counts were too low. Broadly in line with IMGT annotations, most TCR beta V segments showed up in productive rearrangements about 87% or about 30% of the time in an earlier analysis of several hundred of the donors. Correlated functional status among segregating V segments might be attributable to linkage disequilibrium, but an unknown experimental factor could not be ruled out. In a later analysis, the rate of TCR association differed among HLA loci, with DRB1 alleles having the most associated TCRs and HLA-C alleles having the fewest. The classifier was reported to diagnose cytomegalovirus status with high specificity and sensitivity in both the original and validation cohorts. According to the authors, the approach could potentially be generalized to other disease states and immunological phenotypes. In a later genetic analysis, fewer N-insertions in productive TCRs were reported among donors in an Asian-associated ancestry cluster than the approximately 670-donor mean. In the study, about 150 TCR beta chains were listed as associated with cytomegalovirus. The sequencing pipeline was judged likely to have produced a cluster of highly shared sequence variants as a technical artifact. Specific HLA alleles were associated with 15,000 to 20,000 TCR beta sequences at a false discovery rate of 0.05 in a later analysis. Because HLA typing was unavailable for some donors at each locus, only the typed subset was used in association tests. A few of the identified cytomegalovirus-associated TCR beta chains were confirmed in vitro to be specific for cytomegalovirus antigens. An association between a missense DCLRE1C variant and V-gene and J-gene trimming of TCR beta chains was found in a later genetic analysis and replicated in an independent cohort. Most CMV-associated TCR beta chains appeared to be HLA-restricted in a later analysis, and the HLA associations seemed to be driven largely by CMV exposure. When HLA alleles, especially DR and DQ, strongly co-occurred, attributing TCR associations to individual alleles was difficult.

The cohort comprised 710 or so healthy bone marrow donors. At the time of sampling, every cohort member was nominally healthy, though immune exposures that went unrecorded were likely present. The donor tested CMV seropositive, placing the donor among the 289 seropositive members of the cohort. A peripheral blood sample was provided by each donor, and peripheral blood mononuclear cells were used for TCR beta sequencing. The Qiagen DNeasy Blood Extraction Kit was used to extract genomic DNA from the blood cell samples. Measured from the cysteine to the phenylalanine, the CDR3 is 14 residues long. CDR3 DNA is the only sequence kept; it has 42 bases, read in frame from the first base. Sequences SNHLY (CDR1) and FYNNEI (CDR2) are obtained from the germline V gene. Trimming accounts for 5 bases at V and 5 bases at J, while the number of junction bases matched to no gene is 8.

This receptor chain uses TRBV2 and TRBJ2-5, with 7 middle bases fitting TRBD1. The clonotype was recovered from a man between 50 and 59 years old in good health and CMV-seropositive. Sequenced: PBMCs. This receptor carries the CDR3 CASSNRGNTETQYF. The DNA sequence is TGTGCCAGCAGTAACAGGGGCAATACGGAGACCCAGTACTTC.